This T cell receptor (beta chain) was obtained from a study of CD8 T cells in Susac syndrome. Study-wide results and caveats: Susac syndrome CD4+ T cell repertoires showed no clonal expansion.

This CDR3 comprises 15 residues. V dropped 1 base and J dropped 0 bases, with 9 bases sitting between them. Germline V gene data show CDR1 as SEHNR and CDR2 as FQNEAQ (reference sequence). In this sample, this clonotype turned up once. Its specificity is not known. Patients with Susac syndrome met diagnostic criteria defined recently for definite or probable disease. FACS enriched CD8+ TEMRA cells, while bulk CD8+ and CD4+ were negatively isolated. RNA totalling roughly 0.45 to 1 ug underwent reverse transcription with random hexamers. Amplification of TCR beta CDR3 spanned 54 Vbeta and 13 Jbeta via immunoSEQ multiplex PCR. TCRdb fed the immunoSEQ multiplex PCR reads into MiXCR, producing one record per CDR3 protein. Here the sample spans more than 110,000 distinct CDR3 sequences, 95% being singletons.

This sequence originates from a human donor with Susac syndrome. The sample taken for sequencing was CD4+ T cells from PBMCs. The chain has TRBV7-9 and TRBJ1-2, with a possible D match to TRBD1 (5 bases). The CDR3 DNA sequence: TGTGCCAGCAGCTTAGTGGGGGTGGCTAACTATGGCTACACCTTC. Its translation is CASSLVGVANYGYTF. Variable domain in full (rest from reference TRBV7-9 and TRBJ1-2): DTGVSQNPRHKITKRGQNVTFRCDPISEHNRLYWYRQTLGQGPEFLTYFQNEAQLEKSRLLSDRFSAERPKGSFSTLEIQRTEQGDSAMYLCASSLVGVANYGYTFGSGTRLTVV.